This T cell receptor beta chain was identified during a study of graft-versus-host responses after intestinal transplantation. The table came from immunoSEQ multiplex PCR; TCRdb's copy has only in-frame clones and leaves some out. The repertoire holds under 30,000 clones, with around 95% as singletons. The study, taken as a whole, reports: There was an association between peak levels of circulating GvH clones and early post-transplant HvG declines.

The CDR3 is made up of 14 amino acids. CDR1 is SGHRS, CDR2 YFSETQ, per germline. V dropped 2 bases and J dropped 8; count of bases not matched to a gene: 5. As concerns this clone: Its antigen is not known.

Specimen: PBMCs, collected more than 29 days after intestinal transplant. This receptor was taken from a human patient who received an intestinal transplant, so some T cells may come from the graft donor. The V gene is TRBV5-1, the J gene TRBJ2-1; TRBD2 matches at 9 bases. CDR3 amino acids: CASSLETSGDEQFF. The DNA of the CDR3 is TGCGCCAGCAGCTTAGAGACTAGCGGAGATGAGCAGTTCTTC.